This T cell receptor (beta chain) was profiled in a study of T cells of healthy individuals. CDR3 length: 14 residues. The V gene's germline CDR1 is ENHRY and CDR2 SYGVKD. Trimming shortened V by 7 bases and J by 4 bases, and 16 bases separated the two germline ends. TCRdb recomputed calls from the 5' RACE reads with MiXCR, one row per CDR3 protein. This sample has 60,000 to 70,000 distinct CDR3 sequences, with about a sixth found just once. This clonotype was seen repeatedly, ten times or more. The V gene is TRBV10-3, the J gene TRBJ1-2; perhaps TRBD1 as D (5 bases). The TCR was taken from a human donor in good health. The CDR3 protein is CAITDPGRAYGYTF. CDR3 in DNA: TGTGCCATCACCGACCCCGGCAGGGCCTATGGCTACACCTTC.